Following are 19 T cell receptor beta chains from one sample sequenced in a study of PD-1 blockade in classical Hodgkin lymphoma. Time point described: newly diagnosed, previously untreated cHL patient sample. Isolation of CD8+ T cells from thawed PBMCs used magnetic negative selection. The protocol was immunoSEQ multiplex PCR, while the TCRdb copy is restricted to in-frame clones and leaves out a portion. Counted here are 12,000 to 15,000 clones, roughly nine tenths occurring once; the ten biggest clones make up 5% to 6.5%. The specimen sequenced was CD8+ T cells from blood. These receptors were taken from a human donor with classical Hodgkin lymphoma.

The chain employs TRBV27 and TRBJ2-7, with 8 nucleotides matching TRBD1. V trimming: 4 bases; J trimming: 6 bases; junction bases outside the gene matches: 14. CDR1 is MNHEY and CDR2 is SMNVEV in the germline V gene (reference sequence). CDR3 length: 16 amino acids. The CDR3 bases are TGTGCCAGCAGTTCCATCGGTGAGACAGGGGCCGGCGAGCAGTACTTC. It encodes CASSSIGETGAGEQYF.

CDR3 in amino acids: CSGGPAWGTEAFF. The CDR3 DNA reads as TGCAGCGGGGGACCCGCTTGGGGGACTGAAGCTTTCTTT. The chain is built from TRBV29-1 and TRBJ1-1; D perhaps matches TRBD1 (5 bases). CDR3 length: 13 residues. Germline V gives CDR1 SQVTM, CDR2 ANQGSEA. V was cut by 7 bases and J by 5 bases, with 17 bases left in between.

This chain uses TRBV7-7 with TRBJ2-1, with D possibly matching TRBD2 (5 bases). The germline gives CDR1 SSHAT, CDR2 FNYEAQ (reference sequence). The CDR3 length is 17 residues. Trimming shortened V by 5 bases and J by 7 bases, and 24 bases separated the two germline ends. This CDR3 is CASSPSPPFGRRNEQFF. DNA of the CDR3: TGTGCCAGCAGCCCATCCCCCCCGTTTGGGCGGAGGAATGAGCAGTTCTTC.

The chain couples TRBV30 to TRBJ2-3; D may correspond to TRBD1 or TRBD2 (6 bases each). The CDR3 is 14 amino acids. V lost 3 bases and J lost 6, with 16 bases in between. Germline V gene lookup returns CDR1 GTSNPN and CDR2 SVGIG (reference sequence). The CDR3 coding sequence is TGTGCCTGGAGGTCGGGAGTAGGGGGGGATACGCAGTATTTT. Its protein is CAWRSGVGGDTQYF.

J is TRBJ2-7 and V is TRBV4-1; D is perhaps TRBD2 (5 bases). The CDR3 is 17 residues long. Trimming stripped 3 bases from V and 0 bases from J, with 18 bases between. Per germline, CDR1 MGHRA and CDR2 YSYEKL. The CDR3 DNA reads TGCGCCAGCAGCCAGACAACGGGATATAGCAGCTCCTACGAGCAGTACTTC. Translating it yields CASSQTTGYSSSYEQYF.

The chain recombines TRBV7-9 with TRBJ2-6; 7 bases agree with TRBD1. There are 19 residues in the CDR3. Losses at the gene ends were 5 bases for V and 1 base for J; bases not matched to a gene: 14. The germline CDR1 and CDR2 sequences are SEHNR and FQNEAQ (reference sequence). The CDR3 spells CASSHITPRGRSGANVLTF. Here the CDR3 DNA reads TGTGCCAGCAGCCATATCACACCCAGGGGGAGATCTGGGGCCAACGTCCTGACTTTC.

V usage is TRBV27 and J usage is TRBJ2-2; 8 bases map to TRBD1. Trimming at V came to 6 bases and at J to 7 bases, leaving 4 bases not matched to a gene. Germline V CDR1 and CDR2: MNHEY, SMNVEV (reference sequence). The CDR3 has 13 residues. The CDR3 DNA sequence: TGTGCCAGCAGCCTTACAGGGGGCGGGGAGCTGTTTTTT. Its translation is CASSLTGGGELFF.

V is TRBV7-9 and J is TRBJ2-1, with a possible D match to TRBD2 (6 bases). This CDR3 spans 14 amino acids. Germline CDR1 reads SEHNR; CDR2 reads FQNEAQ (reference sequence). V was cut by 5 bases and J by 7 bases, with 15 bases left in between. CDR3 DNA: TGTGCCAGCAGCCCTGGGGGGTCGGGGAATGAGCAGTTCTTC. As protein: CASSPGGSGNEQFF.

The chain is built from TRBV9 and TRBJ2-2; D unresolved. Germline CDR1 is SGDLS and CDR2 is YYNGEE. Between the trimmed V and J ends, which lost 4 bases and 9 bases, there was a span of 16 bases. The CDR3 totals 14 residues. CDR3: CASSPRVSARELFF. In DNA, the CDR3 is TGTGCCAGCAGCCCTAGAGTGTCTGCGAGGGAGCTGTTTTTT.

The gene calls are TRBV28 and TRBJ2-7, with D tentatively TRBD1 (6 bases). The CDR3 consists of 11 residues. Germline CDR1 MDHEN, CDR2 SYDVKM. Trimming stripped 10 bases from V and 3 bases from J, with 10 bases between. As DNA, the CDR3 is TGTGCCACCGGACAGTACTACGAGCAGTACGTC. Translation: CATGQYYEQYV.

CDR3 sequence (DNA): TGTGCCAGCAGCTTGGTGGGTGACTTAGCCAAAAACATTCAGTACTTC. It yields the protein CASSLVGDLAKNIQYF. The rearrangement uses TRBV5-5 and TRBJ2-4; the D is unclear. The germline V gene encodes CDR1 SGHKS and CDR2 YYEKEE (reference sequence). Trimming removed 0 bases at V and 0 bases at J, with 10 bases between. CDR3 length: 16 residues.

The V gene is TRBV28, the J gene TRBJ2-1, with 8 bases identical to TRBD2. Germline CDR1 MDHEN, CDR2 SYDVKM. The CDR3 has 15 residues. V lost 10 bases and J lost 7; bases outside the gene matches: 15. The CDR3 nucleotides are TGTGCCACCCAACGGGTTGCGGGAGGTGGGAATGAGCAGTTCTTC. As protein: CATQRVAGGGNEQFF.

The chain is built from TRBV5-4 and TRBJ1-1, with 8 bases matching TRBD1. V was pared by 2 bases and J by 1 base, with 1 base of the junction left unmatched. CDR1 and CDR2 (germline): SGHNT, YYREEE (reference sequence). The CDR3 runs 14 residues. The CDR3 coding sequence is TGTGCCAGCAGCTTCACAGGGGGGAACACTGAAGCTTTCTTT. Its translation is CASSFTGGNTEAFF. Full variable domain (missing parts from reference TRBV5-4 and TRBJ1-1): ETGVTQSPTHLIKTRGQQVTLRCSSQSGHNTVSWYQQALGQGPQFIFQYYREEENGRGNFPPRFSGLQFPNYSSELNVNALELDDSALYLCASSFTGGNTEAFFGQGTRLTVV.

The J gene is TRBJ1-2, the V gene TRBV7-6; D unresolved. Germline CDR1 is SGHVS and CDR2 is FNYEAQ. V was shortened by 5 bases and J by 4 bases, with 17 bases between the two germline ends. This CDR3 is 15 amino acids long. The CDR3 DNA reads TGTGCCAGCAGCCCGACCGGATCCCTTTCCTATGGCTACACCTTC. It is translated as CASSPTGSLSYGYTF.

The chain uses TRBV6-5 and TRBJ1-4, with 8 bases fitting TRBD1. The CDR3 totals 14 residues. With V trimmed by 0 bases and J by 14 bases, 8 bases remained unmatched. The germline CDR1 and CDR2 sequences are MNHEY and SVGAGI. CDR3 nucleotides: TGTGCCAGCAGTTACTCGACAGGGGCCCTAACCCTGTTTTTT. Protein product: CASSYSTGALTLFF.

V is TRBV7-3 and J is TRBJ1-1, with 8 bases fitting TRBD1. Germline CDR1 and CDR2: SGHTA and FQGTGA. Trimming cost V 7 bases and J 4 bases; bases outside gene matches: 8. The CDR3 contains 14 residues. DNA of the CDR3: TGTGCCAGCACCCGAGGACAGGGAACCACTGAAGCTTTCTTT. Translated: CASTRGQGTTEAFF.

The chain is built from TRBV4-2 and TRBJ2-6; 8 bases align to TRBD2. Germline V gene lookup returns CDR1 LGHNA and CDR2 YNFKEQ. V was clipped by 0 bases and J by 0 bases; unmatched bases: 1. There are 17 residues in the CDR3. The CDR3 reads CASSQETSGSGANVLTF. DNA for the CDR3: TGTGCCAGCAGCCAAGAAACTAGCGGCTCTGGGGCCAACGTCCTGACTTTC.

The gene calls are TRBV6-6 and TRBJ2-7; 8 nucleotides line up with TRBD2. The ends lost 8 bases at V and 2 bases at J; junction bases unmatched: 5. CDR3 length: 13 amino acids. Germline CDR1 reads MNHNY; CDR2 reads SVGAGI (reference sequence). The DNA for the CDR3 is TGTGCCAGCGGCGGGAGGTCCGCCTACGAGCAGTACTTC. Translated: CASGGRSAYEQYF.

The chain recombines TRBV7-9 with TRBJ2-5; D unclear. Germline V CDR1 and CDR2: SEHNR, FQNEAQ (reference sequence). This CDR3 spans 13 amino acids. V lost 3 bases and J 0 bases, leaving 5 bases between the germline ends. Written as DNA, the CDR3 is TGTGCCAGCAGCTTGGTCAACCAAGAGACCCAGTACTTC. It specifies CASSLVNQETQYF.